Listed below are T cell receptor beta chains from one sample, sequenced in a study of early stage breast cancer tumors. Sequencing used immunoSEQ multiplex PCR; TCRdb keeps in-frame clones, though not all of them. The sample includes about 48,000 clones, about 83% seen only once; the top ten take approximately 1.5%. Sequenced: blood. Receptors were obtained from a person aged 50-59 years with breast cancer. Each CDR3 is given without its conserved first and last residue.

cdr3_aa	v_call	j_call
ASSDRAGRNYGYT	TRBV19	TRBJ1-2
ASSRGQGEQPQH	TRBV6-1	TRBJ1-5
ASSQSRGRGYGYT	TRBV23-1	TRBJ1-2
ASSEQGAYNSPLH	TRBV6-6	TRBJ1-6
ASSPDPLYTNYGYT	TRBV5-1	TRBJ1-2
ARSLRRERVLGTDTQY	TRBV5-3	TRBJ2-3
ASSDGQVTAFFNEQF	TRBV6-4	TRBJ2-1
ASSQFNTGELF	TRBV14	TRBJ2-2
ASSPPGSGNTIY	TRBV7-2	TRBJ1-3
ASSIALVRDTQY	TRBV19	TRBJ2-3
SVDSGGSPTDTQY	TRBV29-1	TRBJ2-3
ASSYSFNQGQETQY	TRBV6-5	TRBJ2-5
ASSQGFPTRWETQY	TRBV4-3	TRBJ2-5
SVSRDRVAQY	TRBV29-1	TRBJ2-5
ASSLVGARTYEQY	TRBV7-8	TRBJ2-7
ASSFRGANYNEQF	TRBV27	TRBJ2-1
ASSIGGGAGELF	TRBV19	TRBJ2-2
ASSQAHARGTGGQPQH	TRBV4-3	TRBJ1-5
ASSAQGGETQY	TRBV5-8	TRBJ2-5
ATRLVRDNSPLH	TRBV27	TRBJ1-6
AWSQQGGHGYT	TRBV30	TRBJ1-2
ATQLGANEQF	TRBV19	TRBJ2-1
ASSYIRTGGNYGYT	TRBV6-5	TRBJ1-2
ASSRGGGLETQY	TRBV7-2	TRBJ2-5
ASSWSGTGSSEQY	TRBV5-1	TRBJ2-7
ASSEQQGMNTEAF	TRBV10-1	TRBJ1-1